Shown below are 27 T cell receptor beta chains from a single sample sequenced in a study of blood T cell repertoires in COVID-19. TCRdb's table, derived via immunoSEQ multiplex PCR, lists solely in-frame clones and lacks some. The table has about 180,000 clones, 80% to 90% seen once; the top ten hold roughly 9.7%. Sample: peripheral blood. The receptors derive from a human donor with active or convalescent COVID-19. The donor label of this sample is uncertain.

This rearrangement joins TRBV7-2 to TRBJ2-3; D gene uncertain. Germline lookup yields CDR1 SGHTA and CDR2 FQGNSA. V lost 5 bases to trimming and J lost 6 bases, with 9 bases between them. This CDR3 region has 12 residues. CDR3 sequence: CASSQDWDTQYF. Written as DNA, the CDR3 is TGTGCCAGCAGCCAAGACTGGGATACGCAGTATTTT.

This clone was counted only a few times. The rearrangement joins TRBV4-1 to TRBJ1-1; possible D gene TRBD1, 5 bases. Germline assignment: CDR1 MGHRA and CDR2 YSYEKL. This CDR3 comprises 14 residues. The V end was cut by 1 base, the J end by 7 bases, with 13 bases between. The CDR3 protein is CASSQAQGSLEAFF. CDR3 DNA sequence: TGCGCCAGCAGCCAAGCCCAGGGCTCCCTTGAAGCTTTCTTT.

The V gene is TRBV20-1, the J gene TRBJ1-1; a possible D gene is TRBD1 (6 bases). Trimming pared 5 bases from V and 11 bases from J, leaving 15 bases between. The germline V gene has CDR1 DFQATT and CDR2 SNEGSKA (reference sequence). The CDR3 has 11 amino acids. In nucleotides, the CDR3 is TGCAGTGCTGACCTGGGGGCCACGGCTTTCTTT. It codes for CSADLGATAFF.

This chain connects TRBV3-1 (or the pseudogene TRBV3-2) to TRBJ1-6; D uncertain. Trimming shortened V by 6 bases and J by 7 bases, and 10 bases separated the two germline ends. CDR1 is LGHDT and CDR2 is YNNKEL in the germline V gene (reference sequence). The CDR3 is 13 amino acids. The CDR3 DNA is TGTGCCAGCAGGTTGGTCGGGAATTCACCCCTCCACTTT. As protein: CASRLVGNSPLHF.

CDR3 nucleotide sequence: TGTGCCAGCTCACCACCGTCCAGGGGCAATTCACCCCTCCACTTT. Encoded protein: CASSPPSRGNSPLHF. The gene calls are TRBV18 and TRBJ1-6, with a weak D call TRBD1 (6 bases). The CDR3 is 15 amino acids. The germline V gene encodes CDR1 KGHSH and CDR2 LQKENI. Trimming shortened V by 0 bases and J by 7 bases, and 10 bases separated the two germline ends.

The chain carries TRBV6-5 and TRBJ2-1; TRBD1 matches 7 bases. V dropped 0 bases and J dropped 0; count of bases not matched to a gene: 2. The length of the CDR3 is 16 residues. Germline V lookup: CDR1 MNHEY, CDR2 SVGAGI. The CDR3 spells CASSYSAGGSYNEQFF. The CDR3 DNA reads as TGTGCCAGCAGTTACTCGGCAGGGGGCTCCTACAATGAGCAGTTCTTC.

This chain links TRBV7-2 with TRBJ2-2; 8 bases agree with TRBD1. This CDR3 spans 17 amino acids. V lost 6 bases, J lost 1 base, and 10 bases stayed unmatched. The germline gives CDR1 SGHTA, CDR2 FQGNSA. CDR3 sequence reads: CASRWTGMGWNTGELFF. As DNA, the CDR3 is TGTGCCAGCAGGTGGACAGGGATGGGGTGGAACACCGGGGAGCTGTTTTTT.

This clone was seen repeatedly, ten times or more. V is TRBV19 and J is TRBJ2-5; 8 nucleotides match TRBD1. This CDR3 comprises 15 residues. V lost 3 bases to trimming and J lost 4 bases; unmatched junction nucleotides: 7. Germline V gene sequence: CDR1 LNHDA, CDR2 SQIVND (reference sequence). The CDR3 DNA reads TGTGCCAGTAGTATGAGGACAGGGTTTGGAGAGACCCAGTACTTC. Translated: CASSMRTGFGETQYF.

The chain joins TRBV7-3 to TRBJ1-5; D is perhaps TRBD1 (6 bases). Per germline, CDR1 SGHTA and CDR2 FQGTGA. CDR3 size: 15 residues. V lost 0 bases to trimming and J lost 6 bases, with 12 bases between them. This CDR3 is CASSLTGQPGQPQHF. The CDR3 region has the DNA TGTGCCAGCAGCTTAACTGGACAGCCGGGTCAGCCCCAGCATTTT.

This clone was seen only once. This chain connects TRBV5-4 to TRBJ1-1; possibly TRBD1 for D (6 bases). Trimming pared 2 bases from V and 0 bases from J, leaving 8 bases between. CDR1 and CDR2 from the germline V gene are SGHNT and YYREEE (reference sequence). The CDR3 spans 14 residues. The CDR3: CASSLTGLNTEAFF. The CDR3 DNA sequence: TGTGCCAGCAGCTTAACAGGGCTGAACACTGAAGCTTTCTTT.

This chain uses TRBV2 with TRBJ2-7, with 10 bases fitting TRBD2. This CDR3 contains 14 residues. The J segment lost 3 bases and the V segment lost 6 bases, leaving 5 bases of the junction unmatched. The V gene's germline CDR1 is SNHLY and CDR2 FYNNEI. CDR3 DNA sequence: TGTGCCAGCAGGTCCCCTAGCGGGGGCTACGAGCAGTACTTC. It encodes CASRSPSGGYEQYF. Looking up the rest from reference TRBV2 and TRBJ2-7 gives the full variable domain: EPEVTQTPSHQVTQMGQEVILRCVPISNHLYFYWYRQILGQKVEFLVSFYNNEISEKSEIFDDQFSVERPDGSNFTLKIRSTKLEDSAMYFCASRSPSGGYEQYFGPGTRLTVT.

The chain employs TRBV2 and TRBJ1-2, with D uncertain. V was trimmed by 7 bases and J by 1 base, leaving 4 bases between them. This CDR3 spans 11 amino acids. Germline values: CDR1 SNHLY, CDR2 FYNNEI. The CDR3 DNA is TGTGCCAGCACACTTAACTATGGCTACACCTTC. It codes for CASTLNYGYTF.

This sequence joins TRBV13 and TRBJ1-1; D might be TRBD1 (6 bases). This CDR3 is 17 amino acids long. Trimming left V 5 bases short and J 1 base short, with 20 bases between. Germline-derived CDR1 and CDR2 are PRHDT and FYEKMQ (reference sequence). CDR3 sequence: CASSKEGRGFRNTEAFF. CDR3 bases: TGTGCCAGCAGCAAAGAGGGCAGGGGATTCCGGAACACTGAAGCTTTCTTT.

This chain uses TRBV11-3 with TRBJ1-1, with D uncertain. V was cut by 5 bases and J by 2 bases, with 3 bases left in between. CDR3 length: 11 amino acids. The germline V gene has CDR1 SGHNT and CDR2 YENEEA. As DNA, the CDR3 is TGTGCCAGCAGCCCTAACACTGAAGCTTTCTTT. Protein product: CASSPNTEAFF.

The rearrangement links TRBV6-5 to TRBJ2-3, with 12 bases fitting TRBD2. Per the germline V gene, CDR1 is MNHEY and CDR2 is SVGAGI. J was trimmed by 1 base and V by 6 bases; bases with no gene match: 2. There are 15 residues in the CDR3. CDR3 nucleotides: TGTGCCAGCAGACTAGCGGGAGGACGCACAGATACGCAGTATTTT. Protein sequence: CASRLAGGRTDTQYF.

The rearrangement links TRBV15 to TRBJ2-5; D gene ambiguous. V shed 0 bases and J shed 0 bases, with 5 bases lying between them. The germline CDR1 and CDR2 sequences are LNHNV and YYDKDF (reference sequence). CDR3 length equals 14 residues. For the CDR3, the DNA is TGTGCCACCAGCAGAGATCAGAACCAAGAGACCCAGTACTTC. Translation: CATSRDQNQETQYF.

The chain recombines TRBV19 with TRBJ2-7, with a weak D call TRBD1 (6 bases). The germline V gene encodes CDR1 LNHDA and CDR2 SQIVND (reference sequence). V was clipped by 6 bases and J by 5 bases, with 20 bases between them. The CDR3 sequence is 15 residues long. CDR3 amino acids: CASSSIRDIPHEQYF. The CDR3 DNA follows: TGTGCCAGTAGCTCCATAAGGGACATTCCCCACGAGCAGTACTTC.

The V and J genes are TRBV5-1 and TRBJ2-7, with D perhaps TRBD2 (6 bases). V lost 0 bases and J 10 bases, leaving 11 bases between the germline ends. This CDR3 contains 12 residues. From germline, CDR1 is SGHRS and CDR2 YFSETQ. For the CDR3, the DNA is TGCGCCAGCAGCTTGGGTCTCGGGAGACAGTACTTC. This translates into CASSLGLGRQYF.

In this sample, this clone turned up a few times. The chain uses TRBV28 and TRBJ2-7, with TRBD2 identical over 8 bases. Germline V gene lookup returns CDR1 MDHEN and CDR2 SYDVKM. V dropped 4 bases and J dropped 1; count of bases not matched to a gene: 3. The CDR3 has 14 residues. This chain's CDR3 is CASSWLAGSYEQYF. The CDR3 region has the DNA TGTGCCAGCAGTTGGCTAGCGGGTTCCTACGAGCAGTACTTC.

The genes are TRBV10-3 and TRBJ1-1; 8 bases are shared with TRBD1. The CDR3 is 14 residues long. V was pared by 9 bases and J by 5 bases, with 11 bases of the junction left unmatched. Looked up from germline, CDR1 is ENHRY and CDR2 is SYGVKD. The CDR3 is CAISTDRVGTEAFF. The CDR3 DNA sequence: TGTGCCATTTCCACGGACAGGGTGGGTACTGAAGCTTTCTTT.

The chain couples TRBV6-5 to TRBJ1-4; possible D gene TRBD1, 6 bases. Germline CDR1 MNHEY, CDR2 SVGAGI. The V gene lost 0 bases and the J gene lost 3 bases, with 8 bases spanning the gap. The CDR3 covers 15 residues. The CDR3 loop is CASSYSNRANEKLFF. The CDR3, as DNA: TGTGCCAGCAGTTACTCAAACAGGGCTAATGAAAAACTGTTTTTT.

This clone was seen many times. V usage is TRBV4-3 and J usage is TRBJ2-2, with TRBD2 identical over 8 bases. CDR3 length: 17 amino acids. V lost 3 bases, J lost 5 bases, and 11 bases stayed unmatched. Germline CDR1 LGHNA, CDR2 YSLEER. The CDR3 sequence: CASSQGSSGVATGELFF. In nucleotides, the CDR3 is TGCGCCAGCAGCCAGGGAAGTAGCGGGGTAGCTACCGGGGAGCTGTTTTTT.

The chain carries TRBV7-9 and TRBJ2-5; 8 nucleotides agree with TRBD1. The V gene end was trimmed by 6 bases and the J gene end by 0 bases; junction bases not matched to a gene: 9. Germline lookup yields CDR1 SEHNR and CDR2 FQNEAQ (reference sequence). The CDR3 spans 16 residues. The CDR3 region is CASRRGQGEYQETQYF. The DNA for the CDR3 is TGTGCCAGCAGACGTGGACAGGGTGAATACCAAGAGACCCAGTACTTC.

This chain links TRBV6-2 or TRBV6-3 with TRBJ2-7; 8 bases are a match to TRBD1. This CDR3 has 17 residues. With V trimmed by 8 bases and J by 0 bases, 15 bases remained unmatched. The germline V gene encodes CDR1 MNHEY and CDR2 SVGEGT. The DNA of the CDR3 is TGTGCCAGCTGCCAGGGGGCGCTCAGAGAAGTCTCCTACGAGCAGTACTTC. It yields the protein CASCQGALREVSYEQYF.

This clone was counted a single time. The V call is TRBV7-3, the J call TRBJ2-3; 14 bases match TRBD2. V lost 5 bases and J lost 8; bases outside the gene matches: 9. CDR3 length: 16 amino acids. CDR1 and CDR2 (germline): SGHTA, FQGTGA. The CDR3 protein is CASSPGLAGGRATQYF. CDR3 in DNA: TGTGCCAGCAGCCCAGGACTAGCGGGGGGTAGGGCTACGCAGTATTTT.

The CDR3 DNA reads as TGTGCCAGCAGTGGTGTGCAGGGACTAGAGCCCCACGAGCAGTACTTC. Translated, it gives CASSGVQGLEPHEQYF. The rearrangement links TRBV21-1 to TRBJ2-7; the table's D call TRBD2 went unverified against the DNA. TRBV21-1 is designated a pseudogene. The CDR3 loop spans 16 amino acids.

The chain is built from TRBV18 and TRBJ1-5; D unclear. The germline V and J ends were trimmed by 2 bases and 2 bases, with 10 bases remaining between them. Germline V gene sequence: CDR1 KGHSH, CDR2 LQKENI. The CDR3 sequence is 15 residues long. CDR3 nucleotides: TGTGCCAGCTCACCAGGGAGTTCGGGCAATCAGCCCCAGCATTTT. Residues: CASSPGSSGNQPQHF.